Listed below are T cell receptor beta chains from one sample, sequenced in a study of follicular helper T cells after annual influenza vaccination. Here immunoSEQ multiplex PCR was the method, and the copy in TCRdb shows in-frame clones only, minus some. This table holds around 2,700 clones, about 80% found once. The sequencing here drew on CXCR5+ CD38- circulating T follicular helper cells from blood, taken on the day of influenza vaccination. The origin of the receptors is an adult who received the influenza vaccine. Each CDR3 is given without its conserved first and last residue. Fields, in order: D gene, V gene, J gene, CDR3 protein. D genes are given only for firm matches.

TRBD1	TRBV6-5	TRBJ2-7	ASTDRGSYEQY
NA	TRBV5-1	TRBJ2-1	ASSTSVLTLNNEQF
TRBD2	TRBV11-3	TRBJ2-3	ASSFGLAGGHTQY
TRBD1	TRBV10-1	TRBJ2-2	ASSPGGQGNTGELF
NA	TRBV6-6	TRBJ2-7	ASSTGGTREQY
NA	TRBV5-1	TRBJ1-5	VSSLAGVSNQPQH
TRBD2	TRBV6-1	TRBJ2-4	ASSESTSGSLSAKNIQY
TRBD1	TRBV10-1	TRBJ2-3	ASSESQGALSYTQY
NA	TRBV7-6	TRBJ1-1	ASSLGTGVLAF
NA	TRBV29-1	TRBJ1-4	SVEDLGEANEKLF
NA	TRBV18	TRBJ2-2	ASSPARGMNTGELF
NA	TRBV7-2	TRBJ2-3	ASSPDSGLDTQY
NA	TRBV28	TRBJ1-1	ASWSAGAEAF
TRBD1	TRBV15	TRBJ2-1	ATSRGSGGTDNEQF
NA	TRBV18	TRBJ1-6	ASSPYAQRDNSPLH
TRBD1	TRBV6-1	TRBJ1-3	AGRSGGAGNTIY
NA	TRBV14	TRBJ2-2	ASRARVATGELF
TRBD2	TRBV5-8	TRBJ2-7	ASSQPGLAGAEQY
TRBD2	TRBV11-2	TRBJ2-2	ASSFLAGGPSGELF